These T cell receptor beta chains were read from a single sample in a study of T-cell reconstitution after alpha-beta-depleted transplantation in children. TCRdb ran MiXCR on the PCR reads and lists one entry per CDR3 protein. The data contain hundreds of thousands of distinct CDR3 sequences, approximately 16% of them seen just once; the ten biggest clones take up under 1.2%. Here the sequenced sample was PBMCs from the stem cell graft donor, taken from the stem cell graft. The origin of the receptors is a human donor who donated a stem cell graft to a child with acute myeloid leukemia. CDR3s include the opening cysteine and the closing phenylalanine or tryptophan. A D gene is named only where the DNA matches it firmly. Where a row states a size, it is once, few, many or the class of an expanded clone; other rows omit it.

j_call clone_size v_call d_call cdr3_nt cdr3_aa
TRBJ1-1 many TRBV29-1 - TGCAGCGTGATTGCAGCCTCTTCGAACACTGAAGCTTTCTTT CSVIAASSNTEAFF
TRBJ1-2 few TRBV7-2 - TGTGCCAGCAGCTTAAGACTGGGCCGAGAGTACAGGGGCTACACCTTC CASSLRLGREYRGYTF
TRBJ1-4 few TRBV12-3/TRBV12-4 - TGTGCCAGCAGAGAATCCCAAACAACTAATGAAAAACTGTTTTTT CASRESQTTNEKLFF
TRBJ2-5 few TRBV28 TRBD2 TGTGCCAGCAGTCGGGGCCGACTAGCGGGGCAAGAGACCCAGTACTTC CASSRGRLAGQETQYF
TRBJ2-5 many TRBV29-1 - TGCAGCGCGGACCCCGCAGAGACCCAGTACTTC CSADPAETQYF
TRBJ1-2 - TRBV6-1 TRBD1 TGTGCCAGCTCCGGGACAGAAACCCACGCCGATGGCTACACCTTC CASSGTETHADGYTF
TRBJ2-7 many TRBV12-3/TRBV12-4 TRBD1 TGTGCCTCTTTGTCCGACAGGGATGACGAGCAGTACTTC CASLSDRDDEQYF
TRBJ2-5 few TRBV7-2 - TGTGCCAGCAGCTTAACCCGGGAACAAGAGACCCAGTACTTC CASSLTREQETQYF
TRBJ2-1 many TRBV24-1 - TGTGCCACCAGGGCAGGGACGGGATCCTACAATGAGCAGTTCTTC CATRAGTGSYNEQFF
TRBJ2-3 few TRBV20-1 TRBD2 TGCAGTGCTAGAGGGGTTGGACTAGCGGGGGGGCAAGGGCGCACAGATACGCAGTATTTT CSARGVGLAGGQGRTDTQYF
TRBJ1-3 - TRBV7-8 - TGTGCCAGCAGCCCCGACTTTAGCTCTGGAAACACCATATATTTT CASSPDFSSGNTIYF
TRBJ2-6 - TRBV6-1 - TGTGCCAGCGAGGGGAGCTCTGGGGCCAACGTCCTGACTTTC CASEGSSGANVLTF
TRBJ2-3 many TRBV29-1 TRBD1 TGCAGCGTTTGGGACAGGGGAGAAGATACGCAGTATTTT CSVWDRGEDTQYF
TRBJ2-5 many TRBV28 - TGTGCCAGCAGTTCGGGGGCCCCGTACCAAGAGACCCAGTACTTC CASSSGAPYQETQYF
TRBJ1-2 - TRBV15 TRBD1 TGTGCCACCAGCAGAGATCCGGGACAGCTTTATGGCTACACCTTC CATSRDPGQLYGYTF
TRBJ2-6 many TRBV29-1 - TGCAGCGTTGGTTCAGGGGTGCCTGGGGCCAACGTCCTGACTTTC CSVGSGVPGANVLTF
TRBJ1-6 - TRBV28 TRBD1 TGTGCCAGCAGCGCCCACAGGGGTGGTTCACCCCTCCACTTT CASSAHRGGSPLHF
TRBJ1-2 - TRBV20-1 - TGCAGTGCTAGACAGACCTACTTGGGGGGCTACACCTTC CSARQTYLGGYTF
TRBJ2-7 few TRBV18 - TGTGCCAGCTCTGCGACTTACACCTACGAGCAGTACTTC CASSATYTYEQYF
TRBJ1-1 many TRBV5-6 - TGTGCCAGCAGCTTGGGGGCAGGCTTGAACACTGAAGCTTTCTTT CASSLGAGLNTEAFF
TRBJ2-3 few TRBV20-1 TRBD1 TGCAGTGCTAAGGGGACAGCAAGGACACCAGATACGCAGTATTTT CSAKGTARTPDTQYF
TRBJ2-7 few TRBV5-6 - TGTGCCAGCAGCTTTTATTACGAGCAGTACTTC CASSFYYEQYF
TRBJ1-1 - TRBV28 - TGTGCCAGCAGTTGGCGGACCGAAGGAGCAGCTTTCTTT CASSWRTEGAAFF
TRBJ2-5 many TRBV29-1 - TGCAGCGTTGAAGAGGTGCGCCAAGAGACCCAGTACTTC CSVEEVRQETQYF
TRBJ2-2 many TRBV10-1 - TGCGCCAGCTCAGTGAATCCAGGGGACACCGGGGAGCTGTTTTTT CASSVNPGDTGELFF
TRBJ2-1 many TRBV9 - TGTGCCAGCAGCGCGAACACAGGTTCTCCCTACAATGAGCAGTTCTTC CASSANTGSPYNEQFF
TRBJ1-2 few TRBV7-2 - TGTGCCAGCAGCTTAACTTCGACAGATCATGGCTACACCTTC CASSLTSTDHGYTF
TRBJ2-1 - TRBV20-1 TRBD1 TGCAGTGCTAGAGACCCCGGGACAGGGGCCTCCTACAATGAGCAGTTCTTC CSARDPGTGASYNEQFF
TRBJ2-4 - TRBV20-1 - TGCAGTGCTAGTAGGGGTGGAAACATTCAGTACTTC CSASRGGNIQYF
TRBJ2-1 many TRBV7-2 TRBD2 TGTGCCAGCAGCCCCGGGACTAGCGGGGGGAGGGAGCAGTTCTTC CASSPGTSGGREQFF
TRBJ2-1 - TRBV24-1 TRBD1 TGTGCCACCAGTGATTTACAGGGGGCCTACAATGAGCAGTTCTTC CATSDLQGAYNEQFF
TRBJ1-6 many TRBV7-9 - TGTGCCAGCAGCTTACCTTCTTCACCCCTCCACTTT CASSLPSSPLHF
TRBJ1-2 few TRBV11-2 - TGTGCCAGCAGCTTAGAGGGCAGGGCGAACTATGGCTACACCTTC CASSLEGRANYGYTF
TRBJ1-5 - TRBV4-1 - TGCGCCAGCAGCCAAGATCAGGTCGGAGGGCAGCCCCAGCATTTT CASSQDQVGGQPQHF
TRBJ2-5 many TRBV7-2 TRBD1 TGTGCCAGCAGCCTTGGGACAGGGAGTAGGGAGACCCAGTACTTC CASSLGTGSRETQYF
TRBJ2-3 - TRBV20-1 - TGCAGTGCCCTCCCCGACAGTAGAGGCACAGATACGCAGTATTTT CSALPDSRGTDTQYF
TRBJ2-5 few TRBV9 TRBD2 TGTGCCAGCAGCCTCCAACTAGCGGGGGGACAAGAGACCCAGTACTTC CASSLQLAGGQETQYF
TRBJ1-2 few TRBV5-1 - TGCGCCAGCAGCTTGTTGGCAGGCCACGAGGGCTACACCTTC CASSLLAGHEGYTF
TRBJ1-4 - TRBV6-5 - TGTGCCAGCAGTTACTCGACTTCGGGGGGTGAAAAACTGTTTTTT CASSYSTSGGEKLFF
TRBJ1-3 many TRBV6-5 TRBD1 TGTGCCAGCAGCACAGGGGGGAACACCATATATTTT CASSTGGNTIYF
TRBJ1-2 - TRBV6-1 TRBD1 TGTGCCAGCAGCAAGGGGGGAGGACAGGTGCTTTTCGGCTACACCTTC CASSKGGGQVLFGYTF
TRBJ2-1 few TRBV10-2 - TGCGCCAGCACCGAGAGGGCGGGGCCCGATGAGCAGTTCTTC CASTERAGPDEQFF
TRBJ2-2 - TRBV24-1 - TGTGCCACCAGTGATTTTTCGCCCACGCCCGGGGAGCTGTTTTTT CATSDFSPTPGELFF
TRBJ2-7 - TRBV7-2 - TGTGCCAGCAGCGGAAACAGAGGCGGATACGTCAACGAGCAGTACTTC CASSGNRGGYVNEQYF
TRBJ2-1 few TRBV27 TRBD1 TGTGCCACCTATTCTCCCGGGACAGGGGCAAGTGAGCAGTTCTTC CATYSPGTGASEQFF
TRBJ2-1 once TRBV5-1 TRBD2 TGCGCCAGCAGCTCTAGCGGGGGGGCATTTCGAAATGAGCAGTTCTTC CASSSSGGAFRNEQFF
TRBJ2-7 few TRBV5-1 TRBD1 TGCGCCAGCAGCCCAACACCGGGACAGACCTCCTACGAGCAGTACTTC CASSPTPGQTSYEQYF
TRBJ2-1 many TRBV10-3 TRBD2 TGTGCCATCAGTGAAGGGAGCGGGGGTAGGAATGAGCAGTTCTTC CAISEGSGGRNEQFF
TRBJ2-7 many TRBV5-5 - TGTGCCAGCAGCAGTCGACCCGACTACGAGCAGTACTTC CASSSRPDYEQYF
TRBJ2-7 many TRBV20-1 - TGCAGTGCTATGAAGGGTGACGAGCAGTACTTC CSAMKGDEQYF
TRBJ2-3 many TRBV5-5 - TGTGCCAGCAGACGAGACGCTAGCACAGATACGCAGTATTTT CASRRDASTDTQYF
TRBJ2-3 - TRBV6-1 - TGTGCCAGCAGTGAAGTTGGCTGCACAGATACGCAGTATTTT CASSEVGCTDTQYF
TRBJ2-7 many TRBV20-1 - TGCAGTGCTATAGACAGCTCCTACGAGCAGTACTTC CSAIDSSYEQYF
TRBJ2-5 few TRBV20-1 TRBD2 TGCAGTGCTATGGGACTAGCGGAGACCCAGTACTTC CSAMGLAETQYF
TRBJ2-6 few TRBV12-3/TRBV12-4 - TGTGCCAGCAGTCGAAGGACTGGGGCCAACGTCCTGACTTTC CASSRRTGANVLTF
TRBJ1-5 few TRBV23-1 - TGCGCCAGCAGTCAATGGCGACTGGCAGGGCCTAGCAATCAGCCCCAGCATTTT CASSQWRLAGPSNQPQHF
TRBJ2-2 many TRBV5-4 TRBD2 TGTGCCAGCAGCGTCACCGGACTAGCGGAAGGGGAGCTGTTTTTT CASSVTGLAEGELFF
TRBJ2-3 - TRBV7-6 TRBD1 TGTGCCAGCAGCCAGAGGACAGGGGAATTGCCAGATACGCAGTATTTT CASSQRTGELPDTQYF